This TCR beta chain appears in the sequencing data of a study of blood T cell repertoires in COVID-19. About the study: Acute and convalescent COVID-19 samples came from the United States, Italy and Spain. Sample material is recorded as cDNA or gDNA derived from T cells, B-cell-depleted T cells, or PBMCs.

Authors' data handling: The assay estimated nucleated cells by amplifying reference gene primers. Only in-frame clones appear in the TCRdb table, and some are missing; sequencing was by immunoSEQ multiplex PCR. The V and J calls and the clone size are those of that table, but D and trimming were determined from the DNA. The data contain 180,000 or so clones, about 81% of them seen just once; the ten biggest clones take up about 10%. The Seattle patients joined while their infection was active and were tracked longitudinally afterward. The sequence derives from a woman of 80 years or more with COVID-19, enrolled during active disease. The sequenced sample consisted of peripheral blood.

The CDR3 here is CASSLGAGAYNEQFF. The DNA of the CDR3 is TGTGCCAGCAGCTTAGGTGCGGGGGCCTACAATGAGCAGTTCTTC. The V call is TRBV11-2, the J call TRBJ2-1, with 7 bases lining up with TRBD2. The germline CDR1 and CDR2 sequences are SGHAT and FQNNGV. Trimming removed 1 base from V and 2 bases from J; junction bases left unmatched: 2. The CDR3 totals 15 residues.